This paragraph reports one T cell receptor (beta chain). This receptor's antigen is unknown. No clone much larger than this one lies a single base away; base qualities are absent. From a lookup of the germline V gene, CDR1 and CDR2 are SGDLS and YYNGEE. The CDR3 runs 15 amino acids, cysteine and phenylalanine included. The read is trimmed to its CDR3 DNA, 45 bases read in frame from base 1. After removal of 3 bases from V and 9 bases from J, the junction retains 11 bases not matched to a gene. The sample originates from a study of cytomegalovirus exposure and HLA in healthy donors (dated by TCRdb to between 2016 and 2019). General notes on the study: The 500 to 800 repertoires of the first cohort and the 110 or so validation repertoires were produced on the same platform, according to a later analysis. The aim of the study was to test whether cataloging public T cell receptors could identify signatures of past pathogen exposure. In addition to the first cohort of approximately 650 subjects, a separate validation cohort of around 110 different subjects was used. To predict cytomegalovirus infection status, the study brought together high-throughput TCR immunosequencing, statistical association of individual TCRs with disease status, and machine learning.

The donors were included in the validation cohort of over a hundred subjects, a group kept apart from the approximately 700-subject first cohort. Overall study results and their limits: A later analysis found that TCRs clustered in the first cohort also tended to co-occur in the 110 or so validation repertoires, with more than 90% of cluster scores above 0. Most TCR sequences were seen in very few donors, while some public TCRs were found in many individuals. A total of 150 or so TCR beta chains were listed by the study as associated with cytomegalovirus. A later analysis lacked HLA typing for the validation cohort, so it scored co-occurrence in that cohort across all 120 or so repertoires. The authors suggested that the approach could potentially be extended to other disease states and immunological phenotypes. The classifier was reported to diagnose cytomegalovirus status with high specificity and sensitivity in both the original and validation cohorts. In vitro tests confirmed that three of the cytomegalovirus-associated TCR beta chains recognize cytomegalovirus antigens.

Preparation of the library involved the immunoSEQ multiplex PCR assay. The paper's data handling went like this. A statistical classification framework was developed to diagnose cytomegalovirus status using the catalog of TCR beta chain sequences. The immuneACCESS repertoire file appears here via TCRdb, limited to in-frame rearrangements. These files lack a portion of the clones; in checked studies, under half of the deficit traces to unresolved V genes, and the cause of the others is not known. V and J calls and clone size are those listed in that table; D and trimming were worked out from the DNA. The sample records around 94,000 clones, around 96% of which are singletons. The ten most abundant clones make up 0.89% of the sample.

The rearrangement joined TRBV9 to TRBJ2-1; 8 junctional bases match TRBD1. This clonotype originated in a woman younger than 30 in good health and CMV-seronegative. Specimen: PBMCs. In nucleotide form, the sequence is TGTGCCAGCAGCGCAGGGGGCGAATCCCTTAGTGAGCAGTTCTTC. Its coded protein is CASSAGGESLSEQFF.